Presented here are 4 T cell receptor beta chains from one specimen sequenced in a study of shared clonotypes between healthy human individuals. TCRdb's table, derived via immunoSEQ multiplex PCR, lists solely in-frame clones and lacks some. The data contain about 610,000 clones, 97% of them singletons. The source material was naive CD4+ T cells sorted from blood. The subset here: CD45RA+ positively selected. The receptors originated from a woman under 40 in good health.

The rearrangement joins TRBV7-9 to TRBJ2-2; maybe TRBD1 (5 bases). Trimming left V 5 bases short and J 3 bases short, with 16 bases between. The V gene's germline CDR1 is SEHNR and CDR2 FQNEAQ (reference sequence). CDR3 length equals 16 residues. The DNA for the CDR3 is TGTGCCAGCAGCCCCCTGGGGCAGGTCCACACCGGGGAGCTGTTTTTT. This codes for CASSPLGQVHTGELFF.

The chain carries TRBV29-1 and TRBJ1-1, with unresolved D. This CDR3 is 14 amino acids long. V was shortened by 6 bases and J by 1 base, with 15 bases between the two germline ends. Germline V gives CDR1 SQVTM, CDR2 ANQGSEA. The DNA of the CDR3 is TGCAGCGTCCACGGAAGGGTATCGAACACTGAAGCTTTCTTT. It specifies CSVHGRVSNTEAFF.

In this sample, this clone turned up once. The rearrangement uses TRBV9 and TRBJ2-5; a possible D gene is TRBD2 (5 bases). The germline V gene has CDR1 SGDLS and CDR2 YYNGEE. This CDR3 has 16 amino acids. V lost 3 bases, J lost 2 bases, and 17 bases lay in between. CDR3: CASSATTGWEQETQYF. The CDR3, as DNA: TGTGCCAGCAGCGCGACTACGGGCTGGGAACAAGAGACCCAGTACTTC.

V and J are TRBV11-2 and TRBJ2-3; 7 nucleotides line up with TRBD1. Trimming cost V 2 bases and J 5 bases; bases outside gene matches: 10. This CDR3 is 16 amino acids long. The germline CDR1 and CDR2 sequences are SGHAT and FQNNGV. CDR3: CASSLSVPGGLDTQYF. As DNA, the CDR3 is TGTGCCAGCAGCTTATCGGTACCAGGGGGATTAGATACGCAGTATTTT.